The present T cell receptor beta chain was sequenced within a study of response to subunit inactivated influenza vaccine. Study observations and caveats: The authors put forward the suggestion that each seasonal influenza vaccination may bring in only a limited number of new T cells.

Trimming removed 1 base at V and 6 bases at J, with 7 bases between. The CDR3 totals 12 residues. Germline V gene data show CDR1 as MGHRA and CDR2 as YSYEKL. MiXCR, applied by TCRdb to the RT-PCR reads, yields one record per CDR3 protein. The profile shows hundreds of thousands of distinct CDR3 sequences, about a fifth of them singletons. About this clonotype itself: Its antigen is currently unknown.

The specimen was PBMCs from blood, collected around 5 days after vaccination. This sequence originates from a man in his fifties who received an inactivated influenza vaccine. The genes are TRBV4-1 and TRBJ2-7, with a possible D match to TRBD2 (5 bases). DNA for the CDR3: TGCGCCAGCAGCCAAGGGACTTTCGAGCAGTACTTC. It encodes CASSQGTFEQYF.